These T cell receptor beta chains were read from a single sample in a study of blood T cell repertoires in COVID-19. Measured with immunoSEQ multiplex PCR; TCRdb has only the in-frame clones, and not every one. This sample has approximately 150,000 clones; around 90% occur once, and the top ten carry about 10%. The sample taken for sequencing was peripheral blood. The receptor set was obtained from a man aged 60 to 69 with active or convalescent COVID-19. Both conserved end residues are part of each CDR3.

v_call: TRBV6-5; cdr3_length: 14; j_call: TRBJ2-7; cdr3_aa: CASSYGTGKDEQYF
v_call: TRBV24-1; cdr3_length: 19; j_call: TRBJ2-5; cdr3_aa: CATSDSTGGRRVGQETQYF
v_call: TRBV28; cdr3_length: 14; j_call: TRBJ1-6; cdr3_aa: CASSLGSYNSPLHF
v_call: TRBV5-1; cdr3_length: 14; j_call: TRBJ2-7; cdr3_aa: CASSFDRGGNEQYF
v_call: TRBV6-5; cdr3_length: 14; j_call: TRBJ1-2; cdr3_aa: CASRGTLGLGGYTF
v_call: TRBV7-3; cdr3_length: 15; j_call: TRBJ2-1; cdr3_aa: CASSPSGSSYNEQFF
v_call: TRBV1; cdr3_length: 19; j_call: TRBJ2-7; cdr3_aa: CTSSQDVYMTAKFLYEQYF
v_call: TRBV5-8; cdr3_length: 15; j_call: TRBJ2-5; cdr3_aa: CASIHGWGGVQTQYF
v_call: TRBV3-1/TRBV3-2; cdr3_length: 16; j_call: TRBJ2-2; cdr3_aa: CASSPGQGAVTGELFF
v_call: TRBV2; cdr3_length: 14; j_call: TRBJ2-7; cdr3_aa: CATRHRKDTHEQYF
v_call: TRBV29-1; cdr3_length: 16; j_call: TRBJ2-6; cdr3_aa: CSVANRETSGANVLTF
v_call: TRBV29-1; cdr3_length: 10; j_call: TRBJ2-5; cdr3_aa: CSGERGTQYF
v_call: TRBV7-2; cdr3_length: 18; j_call: TRBJ1-5; cdr3_aa: CASSSGGTASYSNQPQHF
v_call: TRBV9; cdr3_length: 15; j_call: TRBJ2-1; cdr3_aa: CASSGSVYSYNEQFF
v_call: TRBV28; cdr3_length: 14; j_call: TRBJ1-4; cdr3_aa: CASRDRGTNEKLFF
v_call: TRBV5-1; cdr3_length: 15; j_call: TRBJ1-2; cdr3_aa: CASSPRDSYSYGYTF
v_call: TRBV2; cdr3_length: 15; j_call: TRBJ2-7; cdr3_aa: CANKWAGGSSYEQYF
v_call: TRBV4-3; cdr3_length: 21; j_call: TRBJ2-5; cdr3_aa: CASSQDRGTSGSIGLQETQYF
v_call: TRBV5-1; cdr3_length: 15; j_call: TRBJ1-1; cdr3_aa: CASSPILQGNTEAFF
v_call: TRBV11-3; cdr3_length: 14; j_call: TRBJ2-1; cdr3_aa: CASSFRGPYNEQFF
v_call: TRBV5-5; cdr3_length: 12; j_call: TRBJ2-7; cdr3_aa: CASSLSQYEQYF
v_call: TRBV7-2; cdr3_length: 15; j_call: TRBJ1-1; cdr3_aa: CASSPGGTMNTEAFF
v_call: TRBV6-6; cdr3_length: 15; j_call: TRBJ2-1; cdr3_aa: CASTPGGESYNEQFF
v_call: TRBV6-5; cdr3_length: 13; j_call: TRBJ2-2; cdr3_aa: CASSLARPGELFF
v_call: TRBV19; cdr3_length: 15; j_call: TRBJ1-2; cdr3_aa: CASSPRGGQNYGYTF
v_call: TRBV4-3; cdr3_length: 15; j_call: TRBJ2-3; cdr3_aa: CASSPNRAFTDTQYF
v_call: TRBV7-9; cdr3_length: 14; j_call: TRBJ2-7; cdr3_aa: CASSLVQGSYEQYF
v_call: TRBV6-5; cdr3_length: 14; j_call: TRBJ2-7; cdr3_aa: CASNGQGGSYEQYF
v_call: TRBV5-1; cdr3_length: 14; j_call: TRBJ1-1; cdr3_aa: CASSTGQAQVEAFF
v_call: TRBV6-5; cdr3_length: 13; j_call: TRBJ1-1; cdr3_aa: CASSYYAESEAFF
v_call: TRBV6-5; cdr3_length: 14; j_call: TRBJ1-4; cdr3_aa: CASKNRDSNEKLFF
v_call: TRBV19; cdr3_length: 14; j_call: TRBJ2-1; cdr3_aa: CASSIFRGDNEQFF
v_call: TRBV4-2; cdr3_length: 15; j_call: TRBJ1-4; cdr3_aa: CASSRGTESNEKLFF
v_call: TRBV3-1/TRBV3-2; cdr3_length: 16; j_call: TRBJ2-7; cdr3_aa: CASSLGGTSVSYEQYF